This T cell receptor (beta chain) was obtained from a study of monozygotic twins with inflammatory bowel disease. Germline values: CDR1 LGHDT, CDR2 YNNKEL (reference sequence). The CDR3 runs 15 residues. There were eight separate reactions per sample in which cDNA was made. For both chains, the TCRalpha and TCRbeta cDNA went through two nested PCRs of around 15 and 9 cycles. TCRdb reprocessed the 5' RACE reads and reports one entry per CDR3 protein, with no DNA. In all, the sample yields about 300,000 distinct CDR3 sequences. The receptor was derived from a human donor with ulcerative colitis or Crohn's disease, or a healthy co-twin of an affected twin (not recorded which). Sample: blood. This chain uses TRBV3-1 with TRBJ1-6; no DNA is available, so the TRBD1 call from TCRdb remains unchecked. The CDR3 protein is CASSLGTGLYSPLHF.